The 15 T cell receptor beta chains listed next were all sequenced from one sample in a study of immune cell composition in non-small cell lung cancer. Normal lung was sampled as far from the tumour as possible, at least 3 cm. Here immunoSEQ multiplex PCR was the method, and the copy in TCRdb shows in-frame clones only, minus some. The sample lists 900 to 1,300 clones, 60% to 85% occurring once. The material sequenced was non-adjacent lung tissue. These receptor sequences come from a human donor with non-small cell lung cancer.

The chain couples TRBV11-3 to TRBJ2-1; tentative D call: TRBD2 (7 bases). V lost 2 bases, J lost 5 bases, and 13 bases lay in between. Per germline, CDR1 SGHNT and CDR2 YENEEA. The CDR3 extends over 15 amino acids. The CDR3 coding sequence is TGTGCCAGCAGCTTAAGTCGGGGGGCCGACAATGAGCAGTTCTTC. It codes for CASSLSRGADNEQFF.

This clone has more than one count but fewer than ten. The chain is built from TRBV7-9 and TRBJ2-7; D may be TRBD2 (6 bases). Germline V gene data show CDR1 as SEHNR and CDR2 as FQNEAQ (reference sequence). The CDR3 length is 15 residues. The V end was cut by 3 bases, the J end by 0 bases, with 12 bases between. The CDR3 region is CASSFRDFGSYEQYF. DNA for the CDR3: TGTGCCAGCAGCTTCCGGGACTTTGGCTCCTACGAGCAGTACTTC.

In DNA, the CDR3 is TGTGCCAGCAGTTTGTCAGGTTTTGATTCACCCCTCCACTTT. It is translated as CASSLSGFDSPLHF. This chain connects TRBV27 to TRBJ1-6; D remains unclear. The CDR3 contains 14 residues. Trimming took 3 bases from V and 8 from J, leaving 11 bases between them. Germline assignment: CDR1 MNHEY and CDR2 SMNVEV (reference sequence).

This clone was recorded once. The chain employs TRBV6-5 and TRBJ1-3; a possible D gene is TRBD1 (6 bases). The ends were cut back, 2 bases at V and 4 bases at J, with 15 bases in the middle. The CDR3 is made up of 16 amino acids. Germline CDR1 reads MNHEY; CDR2 reads SVGAGI. DNA of the CDR3: TGTGCCAGCAGTTACGGGTTAGGGGGAACGGGAAACACCATATATTTT. Translating it yields CASSYGLGGTGNTIYF.

This clone occurred once. The chain uses TRBV10-3 and TRBJ2-7, with a weak D call TRBD1 (6 bases). From germline, CDR1 is ENHRY and CDR2 SYGVKD. The V end was cut by 2 bases, the J end by 5 bases, with 13 bases between. This CDR3 has 14 residues. DNA of the CDR3: TGTGCCATCAGTGAGGGCCAGGGGTCTAACGAGCAGTACTTC. This encodes CAISEGQGSNEQYF.

The chain employs TRBV7-3 and TRBJ1-1; 8 nucleotides align to TRBD1. Germline CDR1 and CDR2: SGHTA and FQGTGA. The CDR3 loop spans 15 amino acids. V shed 5 bases and J 3 bases; nucleotides not matched to a gene: 8. CDR3 in amino acids: CASSPRQGIDTEAFF. The CDR3 DNA follows: TGTGCCAGCAGCCCGAGACAGGGGATCGACACTGAAGCTTTCTTT.

The sample holds one count of this clone. V is TRBV9 and J is TRBJ1-1; 9 positions agree with TRBD1. Germline CDR1 reads SGDLS; CDR2 reads YYNGEE. The CDR3 runs 16 residues. The V segment lost 5 bases and the J segment 1 base; nucleotides outside the gene matches: 9. This chain's CDR3 is CASRPGQGNPNTEAFF. CDR3 in DNA: TGTGCCAGCAGGCCGGGACAGGGCAACCCGAACACTGAAGCTTTCTTT.

CDR3 DNA sequence: TGTGCCACTCAAACGGAGGGGGCGAAACGGAATACGCAGTATTTT. This sequence encodes CATQTEGAKRNTQYF. The chain couples TRBV5-4 to TRBJ2-3; D possibly corresponds to TRBD1 (7 bases). The germline V and J ends were trimmed by 9 bases and 7 bases, with 24 bases remaining between them. The CDR3 has 15 residues. Germline CDR1 and CDR2: SGHNT and YYREEE (reference sequence).

The chain combines TRBV7-2 with TRBJ2-1, with D possibly being TRBD2 (7 bases). The CDR3 has 12 residues. V was cut by 5 bases and J by 10 bases, with 12 bases left in between. Germline lookup yields CDR1 SGHTA and CDR2 FQGNSA. The CDR3 bases are TGTGCCAGCAGCCCGGGGGGCTGGGAGCAGTTCTTC. Translation: CASSPGGWEQFF.

V is TRBV4-1 and J is TRBJ2-7; D is uncertain. The CDR3 has 13 amino acids. V gave up 1 base and J gave up 7 bases, with 11 bases separating them. Germline CDR1 MGHRA, CDR2 YSYEKL. The CDR3 spells CASSQGSSREQYF. The CDR3 DNA follows: TGCGCCAGCAGCCAAGGGTCCTCGCGGGAGCAGTACTTC.

The chain combines TRBV15 with TRBJ1-1; no reliable D call. Trimming cost V 1 base and J 6 bases, with 18 bases left between them. Germline lookup yields CDR1 LNHNV and CDR2 YYDKDF (reference sequence). The CDR3 is 16 residues long. CDR3 sequence: CATSRVVGRGMAEAFF. The CDR3 DNA is TGTGCCACCAGCAGAGTAGTAGGACGGGGAATGGCTGAAGCTTTCTTT. The whole variable domain, remainder taken from reference TRBV15 and TRBJ1-1, is DAMVIQNPRYQVTQFGKPVTLSCSQTLNHNVMYWYQQKSSQAPKLLFHYYDKDFNNEADTPDNFQSRRPNTSFCFLDIRSPGLGDTAMYLCATSRVVGRGMAEAFFGQGTRLTVV.

J is TRBJ2-6 and V is TRBV25-1, with D perhaps matching TRBD1 (5 bases). The CDR3 extends over 18 amino acids. The ends were cut back, 5 bases at V and 5 bases at J, with 22 bases in the middle. Germline loops: CDR1 MGHDK, CDR2 SYGVNS. The CDR3 DNA follows: TGTGCCAGCAGTCGTAATGCAACTGGACAAAGTCGGGCCAACGTCCTGACTTTC. This translates into CASSRNATGQSRANVLTF.

The rearrangement links TRBV29-1 to TRBJ1-1; possibly TRBD1 for D (5 bases). The CDR3 is made up of 14 amino acids. The germline gives CDR1 SQVTM, CDR2 ANQGSEA. V was shortened by 4 bases and J by 0 bases, with 12 bases between the two germline ends. The CDR3 bases are TGCAGCGTTGGCGGGGCAGCGGTGAACACTGAAGCTTTCTTT. Its translation is CSVGGAAVNTEAFF.

The rearrangement links TRBV5-1 to TRBJ2-7, with D tentatively TRBD1 (5 bases). V was trimmed by 0 bases and J by 3 bases, leaving 7 bases between them. This CDR3 has 13 residues. Germline CDR1 and CDR2: SGHRS and YFSETQ. In nucleotides, the CDR3 is TGCGCCAGCAGCTTGGCAGGGTTCTACGAGCAGTACTTC. The encoded protein is CASSLAGFYEQYF. The full variable domain, rest sourced from reference TRBV5-1 and TRBJ2-7, is KAGVTQTPRYLIKTRGQQVTLSCSPISGHRSVSWYQQTPGQGLQFLFEYFSETQRNKGNFPGRFSGRQFSNSRSEMNVSTLELGDSALYLCASSLAGFYEQYFGPGTRLTVT.

V is TRBV2 and J is TRBJ2-7, with D unresolved. Trimming removed 10 bases from V and 2 bases from J, with 3 bases in between. The CDR3 covers 9 residues. Germline values: CDR1 SNHLY, CDR2 FYNNEI. The CDR3 sequence is CAITYEQYF. The CDR3 DNA is TGTGCCATCACCTACGAGCAGTACTTC.